The 18 T cell receptor beta chains given below trace back to one sample, sequenced in a study of T cells in Graves' hyperthyroidism and ophthalmopathy. TCR beta CDR3 regions were amplified from RNA transcripts. The primer set for the first-round RT-PCR of the TCR CDR3 was HTBI. From the multiplex PCR reads, TCRdb called clonotypes with MiXCR, one entry per CDR3 protein. This sample carries more than 500,000 distinct CDR3 sequences, about 15% of them seen once, and the ten largest clones take 3.5% to 4.5%. Input material: blood. The receptors stem from a middle-aged woman with Graves' ophthalmopathy.

This clonotype was seen ten or more times. This chain connects TRBV4-3 to TRBJ2-5, with 8 bases fitting TRBD2. The CDR3 extends over 15 amino acids. The junction had 10 bases not matched to a gene; V was cut back by 5 bases and J by 5 bases. Germline V gives CDR1 LGHNA, CDR2 YSLEER. The CDR3 DNA is TGCGCCAGCAGCTATCGGGAGGGCCGTTTTGAGACCCAGTACTTC. Protein product: CASSYREGRFETQYF.

This clonotype was counted ten times or more. The genes are TRBV27 and TRBJ1-1, with D perhaps TRBD1 (5 bases). The CDR3 loop spans 14 amino acids. The germline gives CDR1 MNHEY, CDR2 SMNVEV (reference sequence). Trimming stripped 2 bases from V and 4 bases from J, with 11 bases between. CDR3 amino acids: CASSLLGTSTEAFF. The CDR3 nucleotides read TGTGCCAGCAGTTTACTCGGGACGAGCACTGAAGCTTTCTTT.

At least ten counts were recorded for this clonotype. The CDR3 does not end in the conserved phenylalanine or tryptophan, so this is likely a read error. The V gene is TRBV7-9, the J gene TRBJ1-1; TRBD1 aligns across 12 bases. Germline CDR1 reads SEHNR; CDR2 reads FQNEAQ (reference sequence). V dropped 1 base and J dropped 7; count of bases not matched to a gene: 4. The CDR3 sequence is 15 residues long. CDR3 residues: CASSLGGQGAGEAFL. The CDR3 DNA sequence: TGTGCCAGCAGCTTAGGGGGACAGGGGGCAGGTGAAGCTTTCCTT.

This clonotype was counted many times. The genes are TRBV2 and TRBJ2-7; 9 bases agree with TRBD1. Germline V gives CDR1 SNHLY, CDR2 FYNNEI. The CDR3 is 16 residues long. Trimming took 5 bases from V and 4 from J; bases not matched to a gene: 12. The CDR3 spells CASSRLPGQGGYEQYF. Written as DNA, the CDR3 is TGTGCCAGCAGTCGACTCCCGGGACAGGGTGGATACGAGCAGTACTTC. The full variable domain, in which reference TRBV2 and TRBJ2-7 provide the parts outside the CDR3, is EPEVTQTPSHQVTQMGQEVILRCVPISNHLYFYWYRQILGQKVEFLVSFYNNEISEKSEIFDDQFSVERPDGSNFTLKIRSTKLEDSAMYFCASSRLPGQGGYEQYFGPGTRLTVT.

Only a few counts were recorded for this clonotype. This rearrangement joins TRBV14 to TRBJ2-7; TRBD1 or TRBD2 may be the D gene (5 bases each). This CDR3 has 13 residues. Trimming stripped 3 bases from V and 6 bases from J, with 12 bases between. CDR1 SGHDN and CDR2 FVKESK come from the germline V gene. CDR3 protein: CASSHPTRGEQYF. The CDR3 bases are TGTGCCAGCAGCCACCCCACGAGGGGCGAGCAGTACTTC.

The CDR3 is CASSYSMRGDLSGELFF. For the CDR3, the DNA is TGTGCCAGCAGTTACTCGATGAGGGGAGATCTGTCCGGGGAGCTGTTTTTT. The gene calls are TRBV6-5 and TRBJ2-2, with D tentatively TRBD1 or TRBD2 (5 bases each). This CDR3 spans 17 amino acids. From germline, CDR1 is MNHEY and CDR2 SVGAGI. The V end lost 0 bases, the J end lost 6 bases, and 17 bases lay between the germline ends.

This clonotype was seen at least ten times. The chain combines TRBV27 with TRBJ2-7; D remains ambiguous. The CDR3 spans 14 residues. The ends were cut back, 5 bases at V and 0 bases at J, with 11 bases in the middle. Germline V CDR1 and CDR2: MNHEY, SMNVEV (reference sequence). CDR3 protein: CASSTYTSSYEQYF. The CDR3 coding sequence is TGTGCCAGCAGTACATATACGAGCTCCTACGAGCAGTACTTC.

Many counts were recorded for this clonotype. The CDR3 coding sequence is TGCAGCGTTCGGGGGACTAGCGGCTACGAGCAGTACTTC. Translating gives CSVRGTSGYEQYF. This chain connects TRBV29-1 to TRBJ2-7, with 11 positions matching TRBD2. Germline loops: CDR1 SQVTM, CDR2 ANQGSEA. The CDR3 sequence is 13 residues long. The trim removed 5 bases at V and 3 bases at J, leaving 3 bases unmatched.

This clonotype was recorded many times. The chain recombines TRBV12-3 or TRBV12-4 with TRBJ2-5; unclear D gene. The CDR3 covers 14 residues. Between the trimmed V and J ends, which lost 5 bases and 5 bases, there was a span of 15 bases. The CDR3 DNA sequence: TGTGCCAGCAGTCCCCCCCCCAACGGGGAGACCCAGTACTTC. Translation: CASSPPPNGETQYF.

This clonotype was recorded many times. The chain recombines TRBV25-1 with TRBJ2-5; D might be TRBD1 (5 bases). V was trimmed by 1 base and J by 1 base, leaving 16 bases between them. This CDR3 is 17 amino acids long. Germline V gives CDR1 MGHDK, CDR2 SYGVNS. The CDR3 DNA follows: TGTGCCAGCAGTGAATTGACAGATACAGTTCTCCAAGAGACCCAGTACTTC. It yields the protein CASSELTDTVLQETQYF.

This chain joins TRBV2 and TRBJ1-5; D may be TRBD1 (6 bases). Trimming removed 5 bases at V and 1 base at J, with 12 bases between. The CDR3 consists of 15 residues. Looked up from germline, CDR1 is SNHLY and CDR2 is FYNNEI. For the CDR3, the DNA is TGTGCCAGCAGTTCTGGACAGTCCAGCAATCAGCCCCAGCATTTT. Its translation is CASSSGQSSNQPQHF.

This clonotype occurred a few times. Being one base from a much bigger clone, this may be a read error. V gene TRBV12-3 or TRBV12-4 combines with J gene TRBJ1-1; D uncertain. The CDR3 loop spans 14 amino acids. The CDR3 spells CASNHRTFNTGAFF. The CDR3 DNA sequence: TGTGCCAGCAACCACCGGACGTTCAACACTGGAGCTTTCTTT.

This clonotype was picked up many times. This rearrangement joins TRBV19 to TRBJ1-1; D not certain. Trimming left V 6 bases short and J 11 bases short, with 16 bases between. The CDR3 has 12 residues. Germline V gene sequence: CDR1 LNHDA, CDR2 SQIVND (reference sequence). In DNA form, the CDR3 reads TGTGCCAGTAGCGTAGAAGGGTGGCCCGCTTTCTTT. It is translated as CASSVEGWPAFF.

This clonotype was detected only a few times. The genes are TRBV3-1 and TRBJ1-1; D is undetermined. V lost 3 bases, J lost 0 bases, and 11 bases lay in between. Germline V gene lookup returns CDR1 LGHDT and CDR2 YNNKEL (reference sequence). The CDR3 extends over 15 amino acids. CDR3 region: CASSQLRHLNTEAFF. CDR3 DNA sequence: TGTGCCAGCAGCCAGTTGAGACACTTGAACACTGAAGCTTTCTTT. Variable domain in full (rest from reference TRBV3-1 and TRBJ1-1): DTAVSQTPKYLVTQMGNDKSIKCEQNLGHDTMYWYKQDSKKFLKIMFSYNNKELIINETVPNRFSPKSPDKAHLNLHINSLELGDSAVYFCASSQLRHLNTEAFFGQGTRLTVV.

This clonotype was seen repeatedly, ten times or more. The chain employs TRBV25-1 and TRBJ1-5, with D uncertain. The germline CDR1 and CDR2 sequences are MGHDK and SYGVNS. The CDR3 length is 12 residues. Trimming cost V 8 bases and J 7 bases, with 12 bases left between them. The CDR3 nucleotides read TGTGCCAGCGGCGAGGGTATGCAGCCCCAGCATTTT. This codes for CASGEGMQPQHF.

This clonotype was observed a handful of times. The rearrangement joins TRBV28 to TRBJ1-5; 8 positions agree with TRBD1. Germline CDR1 and CDR2: MDHEN and SYDVKM. The ends lost 7 bases at V and 7 bases at J; junction bases unmatched: 9. The CDR3 contains 14 residues. The CDR3 DNA follows: TGTGCCAGCACTGCGGACAGGGTAGGCCAGCCCCAGCATTTT. Its protein product is CASTADRVGQPQHF. The whole variable domain, filled in from reference TRBV28 and TRBJ1-5, reads DVKVTQSSRYLVKRTGEKVFLECVQDMDHENMFWYRQDPGLGLRLIYFSYDVKMKEKGDIPEGYSVSREKKERFSLILESASTNQTSMYLCASTADRVGQPQHFGDGTRLSIL.

This clonotype was seen only a few times. The chain combines TRBV4-2 with TRBJ1-1; D remains ambiguous. This CDR3 contains 16 residues. V gave up 4 bases and J gave up 4 bases, with 19 bases separating them. The germline V gene has CDR1 LGHNA and CDR2 YNFKEQ. CDR3 nucleotides: TGTGCCAGCAGCCGCGGAGTTAGAGTTTCGGGCACTGAAGCTTTCTTT. Protein product: CASSRGVRVSGTEAFF.

The sample holds a few counts of this clonotype. The chain employs TRBV20-1 and TRBJ2-5; perhaps TRBD2 as D (5 bases). CDR1 and CDR2 (germline): DFQATT, SNEGSKA (reference sequence). V was trimmed by 6 bases and J by 3 bases, leaving 17 bases between them. CDR3 length: 14 amino acids. The CDR3 DNA reads as TGCAGTGCCCCGGGGTACAGATCTAAAGAGACCCAGTACTTC. This encodes CSAPGYRSKETQYF.